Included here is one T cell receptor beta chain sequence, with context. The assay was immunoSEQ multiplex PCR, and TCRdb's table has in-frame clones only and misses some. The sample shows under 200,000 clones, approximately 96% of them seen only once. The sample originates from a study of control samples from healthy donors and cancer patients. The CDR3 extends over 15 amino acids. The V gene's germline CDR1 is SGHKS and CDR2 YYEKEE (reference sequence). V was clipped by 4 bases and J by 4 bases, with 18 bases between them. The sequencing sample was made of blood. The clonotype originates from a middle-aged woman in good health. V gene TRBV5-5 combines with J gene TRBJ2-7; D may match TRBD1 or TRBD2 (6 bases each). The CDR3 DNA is TGTGCCAGCAGCCCTGGTGGGGGGCGCGTATACGAGCAGTACTTC. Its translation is CASSPGGGRVYEQYF.